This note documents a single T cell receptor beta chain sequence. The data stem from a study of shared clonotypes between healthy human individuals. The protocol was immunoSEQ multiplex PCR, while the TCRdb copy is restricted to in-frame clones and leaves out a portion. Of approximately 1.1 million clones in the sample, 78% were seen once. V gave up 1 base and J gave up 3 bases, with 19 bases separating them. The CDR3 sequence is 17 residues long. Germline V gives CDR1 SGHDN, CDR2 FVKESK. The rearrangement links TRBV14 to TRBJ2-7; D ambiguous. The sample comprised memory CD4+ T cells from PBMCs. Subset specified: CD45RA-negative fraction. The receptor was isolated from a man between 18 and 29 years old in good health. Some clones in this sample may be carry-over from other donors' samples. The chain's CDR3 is CASSQADSATWIYEQYF. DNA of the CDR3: TGTGCCAGCAGCCAAGCAGATTCGGCCACCTGGATCTACGAGCAGTACTTC.